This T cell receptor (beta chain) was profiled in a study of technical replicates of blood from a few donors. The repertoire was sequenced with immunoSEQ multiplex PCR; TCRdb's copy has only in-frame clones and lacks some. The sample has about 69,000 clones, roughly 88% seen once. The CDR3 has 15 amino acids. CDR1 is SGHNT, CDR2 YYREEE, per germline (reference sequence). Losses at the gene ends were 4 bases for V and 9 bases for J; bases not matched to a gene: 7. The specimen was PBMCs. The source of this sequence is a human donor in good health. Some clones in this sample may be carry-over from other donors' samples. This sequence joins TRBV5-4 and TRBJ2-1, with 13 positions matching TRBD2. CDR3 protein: CASSRGLAGAGEQFF. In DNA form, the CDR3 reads TGTGCCAGCAGCCGAGGACTAGCGGGAGCGGGTGAGCAGTTCTTC.